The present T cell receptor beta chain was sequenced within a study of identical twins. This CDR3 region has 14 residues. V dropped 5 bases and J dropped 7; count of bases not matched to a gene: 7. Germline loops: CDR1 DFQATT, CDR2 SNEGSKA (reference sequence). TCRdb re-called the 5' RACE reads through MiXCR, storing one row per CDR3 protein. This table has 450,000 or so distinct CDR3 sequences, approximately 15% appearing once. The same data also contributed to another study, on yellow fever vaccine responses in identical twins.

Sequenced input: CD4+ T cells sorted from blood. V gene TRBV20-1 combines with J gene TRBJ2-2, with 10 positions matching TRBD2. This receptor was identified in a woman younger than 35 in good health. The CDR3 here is CSAYPSGRVGELFF. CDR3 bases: TGCAGTGCTTACCCTAGCGGGAGAGTCGGGGAGCTGTTTTTT.